One and the same sample provided the 18 T cell receptor beta chains below, sequenced in a study of cytomegalovirus exposure and HLA in healthy donors. PCR was performed using 60 Vbeta and 13 Jbeta primers. The assay was immunoSEQ multiplex PCR, and TCRdb's table has in-frame clones only and misses some. This listing includes tens of thousands of clones. The specimen sequenced was PBMCs. These receptors were collected from a woman in her thirties or forties in good health and CMV-seropositive.

V is TRBV5-1 and J is TRBJ1-1; no reliable D call. The V and J ends lost 0 bases and 6 bases respectively, with 15 bases between them. The CDR3 is 15 residues long. In germline, CDR1 is SGHRS, CDR2 YFSETQ. Written as DNA, the CDR3 is TGCGCCAGCAGCTTGGCACAATCGACGGGTCCTGAAGCTTTCTTT. It translates to CASSLAQSTGPEAFF.

The chain has TRBV6-1 and TRBJ1-3; TRBD1 might be the D (5 bases). Looked up from germline, CDR1 is MNHNS and CDR2 is SASEGT. The CDR3 totals 15 residues. Trimming left V 4 bases short and J 3 bases short, with 13 bases between. The CDR3 is CASSGAGQNGNTIYF. The CDR3 DNA reads TGTGCCAGCAGTGGGGCAGGGCAGAATGGAAACACCATATATTTT.

This rearrangement joins TRBV6-5 to TRBJ2-5; 12 nucleotides agree with TRBD2. The CDR3 spans 15 residues. CDR1 is MNHEY and CDR2 is SVGAGI in the germline V gene. The junction had 2 bases not matched to a gene; V was cut back by 2 bases and J by 4 bases. CDR3 protein: CASSYPGLAGETQYF. The DNA of the CDR3 is TGTGCCAGCAGTTACCCGGGACTAGCGGGAGAGACCCAGTACTTC.

This chain connects TRBV6-5 to TRBJ2-7; TRBD2 aligns across 8 bases. CDR3 length: 15 residues. Germline CDR1 reads MNHEY; CDR2 reads SVGAGI. V shed 0 bases, J shed 5 bases, and the junction held 6 bases outside the gene matches. CDR3 DNA sequence: TGTGCCAGCAGTTACTCCGGGCTAGCGGGCCACGAGCAGTACTTC. This encodes CASSYSGLAGHEQYF.

The chain couples TRBV18 to TRBJ1-1; D remains ambiguous. CDR3 length: 13 amino acids. V lost 2 bases, J lost 1 base, and 5 bases lay in between. Germline CDR1 KGHSH, CDR2 LQKENI. The CDR3 nucleotides read TGTGCCAGCTCACCAGGGAGGAACACTGAAGCTTTCTTT. Its translation: CASSPGRNTEAFF. Looking up the rest from reference TRBV18 and TRBJ1-1 gives the full variable domain: NAGVMQNPRHLVRRRGQEARLRCSPMKGHSHVYWYRQLPEEGLKFMVYLQKENIIDESGMPKERFSAEFPKEGPSILRIQQVVRGDSAAYFCASSPGRNTEAFFGQGTRLTVV.

This rearrangement joins TRBV9 to TRBJ1-2, with 7 bases fitting TRBD1. V trimming: 3 bases; J trimming: 1 base; junction bases outside the gene matches: 3. The CDR3 contains 14 residues. The germline V gene has CDR1 SGDLS and CDR2 YYNGEE. The CDR3 region is CASSAGDSNYGYTF. In DNA, the CDR3 is TGTGCCAGCAGCGCGGGGGACAGTAACTATGGCTACACCTTC.

The genes are TRBV30 and TRBJ2-6; the D gene is possibly TRBD1 (5 bases). V was shortened by 2 bases and J by 0 bases, with 11 bases between the two germline ends. This CDR3 region has 16 residues. CDR1 and CDR2 from the germline V gene are GTSNPN and SVGIG (reference sequence). The CDR3 DNA sequence: TGTGCCTGGAGTAAAACAGGCGTCTCTGGGGCCAACGTCCTGACTTTC. Its translation is CAWSKTGVSGANVLTF. Using reference TRBV30 and TRBJ2-6 for the parts outside the CDR3, the full variable domain is SQTIHQWPATLVQPVGSPLSLECTVEGTSNPNLYWYRQAAGRGLQLLFYSVGIGQISSEVPQNLSASRPQDRQFILSSKKLLLSDSGFYLCAWSKTGVSGANVLTFGAGSRLTVL.

The V and J genes are TRBV4-2 and TRBJ2-1; D possibly corresponds to TRBD1 (6 bases). The germline V gene has CDR1 LGHNA and CDR2 YNFKEQ. Deletions cut 4 bases from V and 8 bases from J, with 15 bases between. The CDR3 is 14 amino acids. Written as DNA, the CDR3 is TGTGCCAGCAGCCGGGGGCTAGTAGGCTATGAGCAGTTCTTC. Protein: CASSRGLVGYEQFF.

The J gene is TRBJ1-5, the V gene TRBV30, with D unclear. This CDR3 has 13 residues. Germline CDR1 reads GTSNPN; CDR2 reads SVGIG (reference sequence). The V end lost 0 bases, the J end lost 9 bases, and 12 bases lay between the germline ends. CDR3 region: CAWSVSGQGPQHF. The CDR3 DNA is TGTGCCTGGAGTGTATCGGGTCAAGGGCCCCAGCATTTT. The whole variable domain, remainder taken from reference TRBV30 and TRBJ1-5, is SQTIHQWPATLVQPVGSPLSLECTVEGTSNPNLYWYRQAAGRGLQLLFYSVGIGQISSEVPQNLSASRPQDRQFILSSKKLLLSDSGFYLCAWSVSGQGPQHFGDGTRLSIL.

V and J are TRBV9 and TRBJ2-7; 8 bases agree with TRBD2. This CDR3 comprises 14 residues. Per the germline V gene, CDR1 is SGDLS and CDR2 is YYNGEE. Losses at the gene ends were 0 bases for V and 4 bases for J; bases not matched to a gene: 3. The CDR3 region has the DNA TGTGCCAGCAGCGTAGGGCTAGCGGGTTACGAGCAGTACTTC. Translation gives CASSVGLAGYEQYF.

The chain combines TRBV7-8 with TRBJ2-7; 10 bases align to TRBD2. J lost 2 bases, V lost 1 base, and 11 bases had no gene match. Germline-derived CDR1 and CDR2 are SGHVS and FQNEAQ. This CDR3 comprises 18 residues. CDR3 in amino acids: CASSLVSLAGDRPYEQYF. For the CDR3, the DNA is TGTGCCAGCAGCTTAGTTTCCCTAGCGGGAGATCGCCCCTACGAGCAGTACTTC.

This rearrangement joins TRBV5-5 to TRBJ1-2, with D maybe TRBD1 (6 bases). Trimming pared 5 bases from V and 2 bases from J, leaving 10 bases between. The CDR3 is 13 amino acids. CDR1 and CDR2 from the germline V gene are SGHKS and YYEKEE (reference sequence). The CDR3 sequence: CASRLTGNYGYTF. CDR3 DNA: TGTGCCAGCAGATTAACAGGGAACTATGGCTACACCTTC.

The V call is TRBV2, the J call TRBJ2-5; D is perhaps TRBD2 (5 bases). The CDR3 contains 17 residues. Between the trimmed V and J ends, which lost 0 bases and 1 base, there was a span of 15 bases. Germline CDR1 is SNHLY and CDR2 is FYNNEI. The CDR3 loop reads CASSEALGSGIQETQYF. The CDR3, as DNA: TGTGCCAGCAGTGAAGCGCTCGGATCGGGGATCCAAGAGACCCAGTACTTC.

This chain connects TRBV27 to TRBJ1-5; the match to TRBD1 covers 7 bases. J was trimmed by 5 bases and V by 3 bases; bases with no gene match: 4. Germline V gene sequence: CDR1 MNHEY, CDR2 SMNVEV (reference sequence). This CDR3 spans 14 amino acids. The CDR3 DNA sequence: TGTGCCAGCAGTTTCCGACAGGGATATCAGCCCCAGCATTTT. Its protein product is CASSFRQGYQPQHF.

The chain is built from TRBV12-2 and TRBJ2-7; TRBD2 is the table's D call, not checked against the DNA. TRBV12-2 constitutes a pseudogene. CDR3 length: 15 residues. CDR3 sequence: CASRLLYSAGYEQYF. The CDR3 DNA reads as TGTGCAAGTCGCTTACTATACAGCGCGGGCTACGAGCAGTACTTC.

The chain couples TRBV6-6 to TRBJ2-3; possibly TRBD1 for D (6 bases). This CDR3 is 13 amino acids long. The V gene lost 7 bases and the J gene lost 5 bases, with 13 bases spanning the gap. The germline V gene encodes CDR1 MNHNY and CDR2 SVGAGI (reference sequence). CDR3 amino acids: CASNENRVDTQYF. The CDR3 DNA follows: TGTGCCAGCAACGAAAACAGGGTAGATACGCAGTATTTT.

The chain links TRBV5-1 to TRBJ2-2; D unclear. The CDR3 totals 14 residues. Looked up from germline, CDR1 is SGHRS and CDR2 is YFSETQ. V dropped 4 bases and J dropped 3 bases, with 10 bases sitting between them. CDR3 nucleotides: TGCGCCAGCAGCACTTATTTCGACACCGGGGAGCTGTTTTTT. Translating gives CASSTYFDTGELFF.

The rearrangement uses TRBV5-6 and TRBJ1-1; D possibly corresponds to TRBD1 (6 bases). Germline lookup yields CDR1 SGHDT and CDR2 YYEEEE. There are 17 residues in the CDR3. V was pared by 2 bases and J by 3 bases, with 20 bases between. The CDR3 loop is CASSFLPGDLIDTEAFF. The CDR3, as DNA: TGTGCCAGCAGCTTCTTGCCAGGGGACCTGATAGACACTGAAGCTTTCTTT.